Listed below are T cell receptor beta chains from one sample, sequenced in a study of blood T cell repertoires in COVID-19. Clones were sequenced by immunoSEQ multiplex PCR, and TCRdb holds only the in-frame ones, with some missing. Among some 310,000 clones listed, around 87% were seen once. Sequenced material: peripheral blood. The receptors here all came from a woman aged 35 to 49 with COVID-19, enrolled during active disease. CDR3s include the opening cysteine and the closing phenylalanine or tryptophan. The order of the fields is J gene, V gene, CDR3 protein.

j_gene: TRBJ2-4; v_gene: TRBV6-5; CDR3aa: CASIGGLGQGAIQYF
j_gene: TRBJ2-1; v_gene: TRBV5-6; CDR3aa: CASSPRGYNEQFF
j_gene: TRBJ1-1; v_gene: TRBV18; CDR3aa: CASSPRMTENTEAFF
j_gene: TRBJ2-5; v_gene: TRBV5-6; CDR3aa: CASSLKWRMETQYF
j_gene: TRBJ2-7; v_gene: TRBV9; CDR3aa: CASSFTGYHEQYF
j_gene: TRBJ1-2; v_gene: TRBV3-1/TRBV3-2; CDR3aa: CASSLKGGQGAGGYTF
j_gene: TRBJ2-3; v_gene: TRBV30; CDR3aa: CAWRKGGDVVREYF
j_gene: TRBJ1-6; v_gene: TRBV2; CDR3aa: CASSFTGDGSPLHF
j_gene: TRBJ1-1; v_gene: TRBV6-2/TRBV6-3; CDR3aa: CASSYSPGAGVEGAFF
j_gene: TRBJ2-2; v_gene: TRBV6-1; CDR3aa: CASSDTENTGELFF
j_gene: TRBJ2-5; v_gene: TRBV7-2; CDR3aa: CASSSGTSMRETQYF
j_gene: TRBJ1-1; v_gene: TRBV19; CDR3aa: CASSIDMNTEAFF
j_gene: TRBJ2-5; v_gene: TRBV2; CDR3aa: CASARDRPETQYF
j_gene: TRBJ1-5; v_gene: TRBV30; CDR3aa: CAWSVLGLQPQHF
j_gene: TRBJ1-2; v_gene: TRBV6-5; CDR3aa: CASRRKTGAGYTF
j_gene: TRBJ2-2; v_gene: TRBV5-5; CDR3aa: CASKAPKVTGELFF
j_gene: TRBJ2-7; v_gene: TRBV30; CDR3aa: CAWSHGGNYEQYF
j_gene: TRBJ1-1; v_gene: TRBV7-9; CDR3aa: CASSPRQGARTEAFF
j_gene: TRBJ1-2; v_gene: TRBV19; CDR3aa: CASSKTGSNYGYTF
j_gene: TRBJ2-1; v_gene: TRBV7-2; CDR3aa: CASSPTSGGAYNEQFF
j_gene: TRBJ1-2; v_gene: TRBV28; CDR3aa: CASSSLRGLANYGYTF
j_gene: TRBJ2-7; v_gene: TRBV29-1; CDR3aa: CSGGPAYYEQYF
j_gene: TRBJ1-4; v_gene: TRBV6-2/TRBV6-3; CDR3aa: CASSYPGQGLEKLFF
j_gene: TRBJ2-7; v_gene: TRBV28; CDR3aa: CASSVRTDEQYF
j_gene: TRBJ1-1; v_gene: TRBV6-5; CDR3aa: CASRRPQGAKAEAFF
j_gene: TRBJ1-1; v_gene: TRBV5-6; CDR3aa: CASSLTWTANTEAFF
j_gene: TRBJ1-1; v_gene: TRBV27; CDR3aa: CASSLSRGWTEAFF
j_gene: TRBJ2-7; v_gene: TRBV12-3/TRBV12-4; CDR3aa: CASSPQGIEQYF
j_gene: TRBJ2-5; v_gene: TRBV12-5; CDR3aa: CASGSGQAGETQYF
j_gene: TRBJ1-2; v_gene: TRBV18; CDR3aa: CASSHGDNYGYTF
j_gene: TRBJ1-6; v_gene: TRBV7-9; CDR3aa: CASSFPRDNSPLHF
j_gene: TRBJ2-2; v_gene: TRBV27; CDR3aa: CASSLRGGTGELFF
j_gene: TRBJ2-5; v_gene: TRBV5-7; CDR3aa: CASSPMNGETQYF
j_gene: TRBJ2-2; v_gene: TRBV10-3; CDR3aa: CAISEKRAAGELFF
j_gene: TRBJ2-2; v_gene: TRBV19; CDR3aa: CATRGLAGELFF
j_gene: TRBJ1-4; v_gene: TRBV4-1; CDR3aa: CASSPRANEKLFF
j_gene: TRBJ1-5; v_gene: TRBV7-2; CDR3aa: CASSLVSGNQPQHF
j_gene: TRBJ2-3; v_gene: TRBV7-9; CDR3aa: CASSSRMDTQYF
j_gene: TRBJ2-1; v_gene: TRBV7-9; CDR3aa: CASSLAVQDNEQFF
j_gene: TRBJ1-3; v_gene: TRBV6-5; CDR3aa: CASSYSSGAGNTIYF
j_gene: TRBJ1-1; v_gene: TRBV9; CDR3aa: CASSVGLTGNTEAFF